The clone carrying this T cell receptor (beta chain) was detected a few times. V was shortened by 6 bases and J by 5 bases, with 17 bases between the two germline ends. From germline, CDR1 is SGHRS and CDR2 YFSETQ. This CDR3 region has 14 residues. The data were obtained in a study of blood T cell repertoires in COVID-19. Whole-study context: Collection of acute and convalescent COVID-19 samples took place in the United States, Italy and Spain. Sources were T cells, B-cell-depleted T cells, or PBMCs; the material itself was cDNA or gDNA.

In the authors' workflow: Counts of nucleated cells, estimated from reference gene primer amplification, were obtained. Generated by immunoSEQ multiplex PCR, the TCRdb table keeps only in-frame clones and is missing some. V, J and clone size derive from that table, while D and trimming were established from the DNA sequence. The repertoire holds about 70,000 clones, with roughly 77% as singletons. Sequencing input: peripheral blood. The gene calls are TRBV5-1 and TRBJ2-5; tentatively, D is TRBD1 (6 bases). The sequence was obtained from a man at least 80 years old with acute or convalescent COVID-19. CDR3 DNA: TGCGCCAGCAATTGGGACACTGTGTGGGAGACCCAGTACTTC. As protein: CASNWDTVWETQYF.